This T cell receptor (beta chain) was observed in a study of shared clonotypes between healthy human individuals. Terminally differentiated effector memory CD45RA+ cells were excluded by CCR7 positive selection of CD45RO-negative cells. Sequenced by immunoSEQ multiplex PCR; TCRdb stores in-frame clones only, minus some. The top ten clones hold about 24% of a sample with approximately 720,000 clones, about 91% of them seen once. The germline V gene encodes CDR1 MGHDK and CDR2 SYGVNS. The CDR3 extends over 10 amino acids. V was pared by 3 bases and J by 13 bases, with 7 bases between. This clone was seen more than once but under ten times.

The rearrangement uses TRBV25-1 and TRBJ2-1; D not resolved. Material: naive CD8+ T cells sorted from blood. This TCR came from a man aged 25-45 years in good health. The CDR3 here is CASSDRDQFF. In DNA, the CDR3 is TGTGCCAGCAGTGATCGTGATCAGTTCTTC.